These T cell receptor beta chains were read from a single sample in a study of T cell repertoires in cytomegalovirus infection. TCRdb passed the reads through MiXCR, listing each CDR3 protein once. The sample includes 200,000 to 300,000 distinct CDR3 sequences, 9% to 15% seen only once; the top ten take 1.6%. The sample taken for sequencing was PBMCs. The receptors originated from a human donor in good health (CMV status not recorded). Some clones in this sample may be carry-over from other donors' samples. Both conserved end residues are part of each CDR3. A D gene is named only where the DNA matches it firmly. The size of a clone is reported for some rows only, either as once, few or many, or as a class for expanded clones.

DNA: TGCAGTGCAAGAGATGCTAGCGGGGGAGAAGAGACCCAGTACTTC
CDR3: CSARDASGGEETQYF
size: NA
V: TRBV20-1
D: TRBD2
J: TRBJ2-5

DNA: TGCAGCGTTGAAGGTGCTTCGGAGGCAGATACGCAGTATTTT
CDR3: CSVEGASEADTQYF
size: NA
V: TRBV29-1
D: NA
J: TRBJ2-3

DNA: TGTGCCAGCGGGGACTATCAAGAGACCCAGTACTTC
CDR3: CASGDYQETQYF
size: few
V: TRBV6-2/TRBV6-3
D: TRBD2
J: TRBJ2-5

DNA: TGTGCCAGTAGTATCCGGCTAGCGGGAGTGGGGACCTACAATGAGCAGTTCTTC
CDR3: CASSIRLAGVGTYNEQFF
size: many
V: TRBV19
D: TRBD2
J: TRBJ2-1

DNA: TGCAGTGCTAGAGATCAAGAGGGGGTCGGCACAGATACGCAGTATTTT
CDR3: CSARDQEGVGTDTQYF
size: many
V: TRBV20-1
D: NA
J: TRBJ2-3

DNA: TGCAGTGCTACTGGCGTGAACACCGGGGAGCTGTTTTTT
CDR3: CSATGVNTGELFF
size: few
V: TRBV20-1
D: NA
J: TRBJ2-2

DNA: TGTGCCAGCACCCCCGGGGGGGAGGAGAATGGCTACACCTTC
CDR3: CASTPGGEENGYTF
size: many
V: TRBV28
D: NA
J: TRBJ1-2

DNA: TGTGCCAGCAGCACGAGGAGGGGAGCGGGCCAAGAGACCCAGTACTTC
CDR3: CASSTRRGAGQETQYF
size: many
V: TRBV7-2
D: NA
J: TRBJ2-5

DNA: TGTGCCAGCAGCTCCTCGGGGGGGGGCCAAGAGACCCAGTACTTC
CDR3: CASSSSGGGQETQYF
size: many
V: TRBV7-2
D: TRBD2
J: TRBJ2-5

DNA: TGCAGCGTCCTCGGACAGGGTAGCACAGATACGCAGTATTTT
CDR3: CSVLGQGSTDTQYF
size: few
V: TRBV29-1
D: TRBD1
J: TRBJ2-3

DNA: TGTGCCAGCAGCTTAATGTCCGGTGGCCCGGGCTCTGGGGCCAACGTCCTGACTTTC
CDR3: CASSLMSGGPGSGANVLTF
size: many
V: TRBV7-2
D: NA
J: TRBJ2-6

DNA: TGTGCCAGCAGGACTCAGGACAGGGGCCCAGATACGCAGTATTTT
CDR3: CASRTQDRGPDTQYF
size: few
V: TRBV6-2/TRBV6-3
D: TRBD1
J: TRBJ2-3

DNA: TGTGCCAGCAGTGAAGCGTACAGGTTTGGGGGGAACACTGAAGCTTTCTTT
CDR3: CASSEAYRFGGNTEAFF
size: many
V: TRBV25-1
D: NA
J: TRBJ1-1

DNA: TGTGCCAGCAGCACGAATCGGGCCCAGTACTTC
CDR3: CASSTNRAQYF
size: many
V: TRBV7-2
D: NA
J: TRBJ2-5

DNA: TGTGCCAGCAGTTACTCGGAGAGAAACGAGCAGTACTTC
CDR3: CASSYSERNEQYF
size: few
V: TRBV6-6
D: NA
J: TRBJ2-7

DNA: TGCAGTGCTAGAGCCTCCGGGCGTCTGAGGTACCAAGAGACCCAGTACTTC
CDR3: CSARASGRLRYQETQYF
size: NA
V: TRBV20-1
D: NA
J: TRBJ2-5

DNA: TGTGCCAGCAGCTTACGCATGACAGGGGCTCGGGGTTCACCCCTCCACTTT
CDR3: CASSLRMTGARGSPLHF
size: many
V: TRBV7-2
D: TRBD1
J: TRBJ1-6

DNA: TGTGCCAGCAGCTTACGGAGGTCAGGGGCGAACACCGGGGAGCTGTTTTTT
CDR3: CASSLRRSGANTGELFF
size: many
V: TRBV27
D: NA
J: TRBJ2-2

DNA: TGTGCCAGCAGTCCAGGACTAGCGGGAGCGTGGGAGACCCAGTACTTC
CDR3: CASSPGLAGAWETQYF
size: few
V: TRBV6-8
D: TRBD2
J: TRBJ2-5

DNA: TGTGCCAGCAGGGGGACAGGGCCAAATGAAAAACTGTTTTTT
CDR3: CASRGTGPNEKLFF
size: many
V: TRBV2
D: TRBD1
J: TRBJ1-4

DNA: TGTGCCAGTCCGGGGACAAAGGCTAACTATGGCTACACCTTC
CDR3: CASPGTKANYGYTF
size: few
V: TRBV19
D: NA
J: TRBJ1-2

DNA: TGTGCCAGCAGTTACTCGACCGGGACTGAAGCTTTCTTT
CDR3: CASSYSTGTEAFF
size: many
V: TRBV6-2/TRBV6-3
D: NA
J: TRBJ1-1